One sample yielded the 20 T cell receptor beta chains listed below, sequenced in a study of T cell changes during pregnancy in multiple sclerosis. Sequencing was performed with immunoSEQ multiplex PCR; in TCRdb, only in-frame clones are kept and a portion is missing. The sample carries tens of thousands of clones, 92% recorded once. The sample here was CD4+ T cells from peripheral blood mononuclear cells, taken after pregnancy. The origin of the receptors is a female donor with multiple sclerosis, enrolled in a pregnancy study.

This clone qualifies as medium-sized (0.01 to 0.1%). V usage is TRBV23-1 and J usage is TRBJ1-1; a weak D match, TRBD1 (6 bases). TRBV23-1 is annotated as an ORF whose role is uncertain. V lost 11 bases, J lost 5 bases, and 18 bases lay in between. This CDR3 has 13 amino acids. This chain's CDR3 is CADGGGAWTEAFF. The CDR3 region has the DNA TGCGCCGACGGCGGGGGCGCGTGGACTGAAGCTTTCTTT.

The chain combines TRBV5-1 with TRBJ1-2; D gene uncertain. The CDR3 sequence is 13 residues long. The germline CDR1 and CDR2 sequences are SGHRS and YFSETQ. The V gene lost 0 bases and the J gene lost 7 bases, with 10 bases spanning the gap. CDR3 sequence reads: CASSLASQSGYTF. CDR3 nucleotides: TGCGCCAGCAGCTTGGCTAGTCAGTCTGGCTACACCTTC. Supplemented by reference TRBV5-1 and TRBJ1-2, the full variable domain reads KAGVTQTPRYLIKTRGQQVTLSCSPISGHRSVSWYQQTPGQGLQFLFEYFSETQRNKGNFPGRFSGRQFSNSRSEMNVSTLELGDSALYLCASSLASQSGYTFGSGTRLTVV.

CDR3 sequence reads: CASSFPTYNEQFF. The CDR3 coding sequence is TGTGCCAGTAGTTTTCCCACCTACAATGAGCAGTTCTTC. The chain joins TRBV19 to TRBJ2-1; D is uncertain. V was shortened by 5 bases and J by 2 bases, with 7 bases between the two germline ends. CDR1 is LNHDA, CDR2 SQIVND, per germline (reference sequence). This CDR3 contains 13 residues.

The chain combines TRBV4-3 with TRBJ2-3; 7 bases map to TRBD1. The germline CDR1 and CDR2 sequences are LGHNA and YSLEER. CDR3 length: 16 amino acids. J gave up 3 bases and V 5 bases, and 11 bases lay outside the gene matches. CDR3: CASSEWTGRGTDTQYF. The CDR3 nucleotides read TGCGCCAGCAGCGAATGGACAGGCCGCGGGACAGATACGCAGTATTTT.

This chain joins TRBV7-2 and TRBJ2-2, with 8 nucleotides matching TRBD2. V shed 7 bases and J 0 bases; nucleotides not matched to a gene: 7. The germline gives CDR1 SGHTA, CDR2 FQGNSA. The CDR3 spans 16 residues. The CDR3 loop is CASKPAGGANTGELFF. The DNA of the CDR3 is TGTGCCAGCAAGCCCGCCGGGGGGGCGAACACCGGGGAGCTGTTTTTT.

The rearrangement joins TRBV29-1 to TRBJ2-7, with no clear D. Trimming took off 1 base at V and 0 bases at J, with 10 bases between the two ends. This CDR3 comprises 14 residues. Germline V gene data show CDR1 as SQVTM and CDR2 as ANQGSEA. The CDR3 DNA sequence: TGCAGCGTTGAAGGGGTAGCAGACTCCTACGAGCAGTACTTC. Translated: CSVEGVADSYEQYF.

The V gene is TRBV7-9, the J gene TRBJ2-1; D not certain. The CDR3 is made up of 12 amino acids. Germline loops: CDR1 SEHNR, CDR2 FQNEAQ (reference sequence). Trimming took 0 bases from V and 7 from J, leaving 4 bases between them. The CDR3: CASSLAKNEQFF. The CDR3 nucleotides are TGTGCCAGCAGCTTAGCCAAAAATGAGCAGTTCTTC.

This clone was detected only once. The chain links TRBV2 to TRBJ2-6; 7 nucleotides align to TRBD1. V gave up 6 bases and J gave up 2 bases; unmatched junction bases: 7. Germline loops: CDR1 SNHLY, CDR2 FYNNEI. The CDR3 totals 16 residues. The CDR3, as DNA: TGTGCCAGCAGGAGCCTCGACAGGGCTGGGGCCAACGTCCTGACTTTC. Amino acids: CASRSLDRAGANVLTF.

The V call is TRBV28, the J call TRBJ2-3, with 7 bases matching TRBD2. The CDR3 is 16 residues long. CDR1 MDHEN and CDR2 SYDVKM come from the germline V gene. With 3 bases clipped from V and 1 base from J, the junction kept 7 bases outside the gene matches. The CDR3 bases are TGTGCCAGCAGTTTCAAGGTGGCGGGGGGCACAGATACGCAGTATTTT. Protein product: CASSFKVAGGTDTQYF. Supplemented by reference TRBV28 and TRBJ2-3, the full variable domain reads DVKVTQSSRYLVKRTGEKVFLECVQDMDHENMFWYRQDPGLGLRLIYFSYDVKMKEKGDIPEGYSVSREKKERFSLILESASTNQTSMYLCASSFKVAGGTDTQYFGPGTRLTVL.

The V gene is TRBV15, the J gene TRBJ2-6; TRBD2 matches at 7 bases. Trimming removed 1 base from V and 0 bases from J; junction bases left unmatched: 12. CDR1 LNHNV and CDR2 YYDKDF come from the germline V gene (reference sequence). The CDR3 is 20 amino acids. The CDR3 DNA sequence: TGTGCCACCAGCAGAGTGAGTAGCGGGCCCACCTTCTCTGGGGCCAACGTCCTGACTTTC. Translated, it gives CATSRVSSGPTFSGANVLTF.

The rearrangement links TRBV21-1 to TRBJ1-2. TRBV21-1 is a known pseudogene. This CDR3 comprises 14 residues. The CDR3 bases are TGTGCCAGCAGAGATCCGGAGTTCAACTATGGCTACACCTTC. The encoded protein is CASRDPEFNYGYTF.

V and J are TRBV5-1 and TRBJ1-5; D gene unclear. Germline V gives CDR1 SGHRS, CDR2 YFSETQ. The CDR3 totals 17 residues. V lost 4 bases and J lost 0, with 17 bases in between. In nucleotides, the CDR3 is TGCGCCAGCAGCCTTACCCCGACTTTGGGTAGCAATCAGCCCCAGCATTTT. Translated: CASSLTPTLGSNQPQHF.

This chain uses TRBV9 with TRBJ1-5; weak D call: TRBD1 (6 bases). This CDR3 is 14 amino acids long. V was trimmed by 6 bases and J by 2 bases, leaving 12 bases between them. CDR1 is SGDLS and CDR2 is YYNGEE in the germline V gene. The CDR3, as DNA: TGTGCCAGCAATCAACAGGGTGGCAATCAGCCCCAGCATTTT. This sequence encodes CASNQQGGNQPQHF.

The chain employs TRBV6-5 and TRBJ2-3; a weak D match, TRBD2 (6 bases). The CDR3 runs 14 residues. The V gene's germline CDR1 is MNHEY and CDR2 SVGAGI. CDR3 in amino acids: CVSRRATSTDTQYF. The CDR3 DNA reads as TGTGTCAGTAGGAGGGCAACTAGCACAGATACGCAGTATTTT.

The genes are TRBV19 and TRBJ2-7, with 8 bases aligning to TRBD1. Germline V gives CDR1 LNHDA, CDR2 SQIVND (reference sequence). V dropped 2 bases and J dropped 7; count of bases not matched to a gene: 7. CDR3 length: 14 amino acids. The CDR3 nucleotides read TGTGCCAGTAGTATACAGGGGGCTCAATCTGAGCAGTACTTC. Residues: CASSIQGAQSEQYF.

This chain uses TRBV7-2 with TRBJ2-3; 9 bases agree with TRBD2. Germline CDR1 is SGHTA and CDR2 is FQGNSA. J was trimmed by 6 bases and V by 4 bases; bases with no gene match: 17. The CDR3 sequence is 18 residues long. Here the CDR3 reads CASSSTLLRGRGGDTQYF. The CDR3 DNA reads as TGTGCCAGCAGCTCCACACTCCTTCGCGGGAGGGGAGGGGATACGCAGTATTTT.

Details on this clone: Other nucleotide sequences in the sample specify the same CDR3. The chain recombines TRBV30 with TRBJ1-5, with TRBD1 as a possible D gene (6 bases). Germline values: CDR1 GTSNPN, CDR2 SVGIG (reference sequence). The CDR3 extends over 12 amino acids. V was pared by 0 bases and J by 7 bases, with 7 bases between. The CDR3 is CAWSVQGQPQHF. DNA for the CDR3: TGTGCCTGGAGTGTACAGGGACAGCCCCAGCATTTT.

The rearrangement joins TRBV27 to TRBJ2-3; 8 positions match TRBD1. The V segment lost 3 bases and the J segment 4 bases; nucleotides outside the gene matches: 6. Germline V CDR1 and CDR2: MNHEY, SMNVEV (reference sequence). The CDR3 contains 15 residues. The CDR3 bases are TGTGCCAGCAGTTTGAGGACAGGGCGCCCAGATACGCAGTATTTT. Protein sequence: CASSLRTGRPDTQYF.

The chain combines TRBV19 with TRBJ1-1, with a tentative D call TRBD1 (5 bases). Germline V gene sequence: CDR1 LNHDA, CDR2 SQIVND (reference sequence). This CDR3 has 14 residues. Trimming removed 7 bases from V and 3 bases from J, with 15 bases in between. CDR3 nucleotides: TGTGCCAGTACTATTCAAGGGGTTCACACTGAAGCTTTCTTT. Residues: CASTIQGVHTEAFF.

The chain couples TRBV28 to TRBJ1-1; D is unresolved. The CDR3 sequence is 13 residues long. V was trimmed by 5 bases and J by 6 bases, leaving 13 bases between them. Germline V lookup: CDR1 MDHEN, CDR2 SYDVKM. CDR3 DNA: TGTGCCAGCAGTATATTTCCCGGTCCTGAAGCTTTCTTT. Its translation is CASSIFPGPEAFF.